The rows below give T cell receptor beta chains drawn from one sample of a study of blood T cell repertoires in COVID-19. Sequenced by immunoSEQ multiplex PCR; TCRdb stores in-frame clones only, minus some. Among 100,000 or so clones listed, around 87% were seen once. The sequencing input was peripheral blood. All receptors come from a woman in her twenties or thirties with acute or convalescent COVID-19. Both conserved end residues are part of each CDR3. The order of the fields is D gene, clone size, J gene, V gene, CDR3 protein, CDR3 DNA. A D gene is named only where the DNA matches it firmly. Size is omitted from some rows. Given values are once, few, many or a class for expanded clones.

TRBD2	-	TRBJ2-1	TRBV7-9	CASSWGLAGGNEQFF	TGTGCCAGCAGCTGGGGACTAGCGGGGGGGAATGAGCAGTTCTTC
-	-	TRBJ1-3	TRBV4-1	CASGAAATGNTIYF	TGCGCCAGCGGAGCAGCAGCGACTGGAAACACCATATATTTT
-	-	TRBJ2-1	TRBV28	CASSSWVRLTSGNEQFF	TGTGCCAGCAGTTCATGGGTGAGGTTGACTTCGGGGAATGAGCAGTTCTTC
TRBD1	-	TRBJ2-4	TRBV2	CASSTDRRVNIQYF	TGTGCCAGCAGTACGGACAGGAGAGTAAACATTCAGTACTTC
-	-	TRBJ1-2	TRBV7-9	CASSLDGGGASLDYGYTF	TGTGCCAGCAGCTTAGATGGCGGAGGAGCCAGCCTGGACTATGGCTACACCTTC
-	once	TRBJ1-2	TRBV3-1/TRBV3-2	CASSRGGIYGYTF	TGTGCCAGCAGCCGGGGGGGAATCTATGGCTACACCTTC
-	once	TRBJ1-1	TRBV11-2	CASSLDNGDTEAFF	TGTGCCAGCAGCTTAGATAACGGGGACACTGAAGCTTTCTTT
TRBD2	-	TRBJ2-1	TRBV5-1	CASNSGTSGLDEQFF	TGCGCCAGCAATTCGGGGACTAGCGGGTTGGATGAGCAGTTCTTC
-	-	TRBJ2-1	TRBV12-5	CASVWMQGRDNEQFF	TGTGCTAGTGTCTGGATGCAGGGCCGGGACAATGAGCAGTTCTTC
-	-	TRBJ1-6	TRBV2	CASSVDRYAPADRKSTYNSPLHF	TGTGCCAGCAGTGTCGACAGGTACGCCCCTGCGGACAGAAAAAGCACCTATAATTCACCCCTCCACTTT
TRBD1	-	TRBJ1-6	TRBV5-1	CASSKGQLDSPLHF	TGCGCCAGCAGCAAGGGACAGCTAGATTCACCCCTCCACTTT
TRBD2	-	TRBJ2-3	TRBV6-6	CASSPRTSGGLTDTQYF	TGTGCCAGCAGTCCCCGGACTAGCGGGGGACTCACAGATACGCAGTATTTT
-	once	TRBJ1-1	TRBV6-5	CASKTGSAYTEAFF	TGTGCCAGCAAAACAGGGTCCGCGTACACTGAAGCTTTCTTT
TRBD1	-	TRBJ2-1	TRBV11-3	CASSLYGTGDYNEQFF	TGTGCCAGCAGCCTATACGGGACAGGGGACTACAATGAGCAGTTCTTC
-	-	TRBJ2-2	TRBV29-1	CSVEEVGRVGELFF	TGCAGCGTTGAAGAGGTGGGGCGCGTCGGGGAGCTGTTTTTT
-	-	TRBJ2-7	TRBV10-1	CASSARGKGEQYF	TGCGCCAGCAGTGCCCGGGGGAAGGGCGAGCAGTACTTC
TRBD1	-	TRBJ1-2	TRBV28	CASSLGQGDYGYTF	TGTGCCAGCAGTCTTGGACAGGGCGACTATGGCTACACCTTC
TRBD1	-	TRBJ1-1	TRBV29-1	CSVRSQGQGRTEAFF	TGCAGCGTCCGAAGCCAGGGACAGGGGCGAACTGAAGCTTTCTTT
-	-	TRBJ1-5	TRBV15	CATSRDQVGGNQPQHF	TGTGCCACCAGCAGAGATCAGGTAGGGGGCAATCAGCCCCAGCATTTT
TRBD1	-	TRBJ2-2	TRBV7-6	CASSLGQGYTGELFF	TGTGCCAGCAGCTTAGGACAGGGCTACACCGGGGAGCTGTTTTTT
-	-	TRBJ1-6	TRBV11-2	CASSLEGGSPLHF	TGTGCCAGCAGCTTAGAGGGGGGTTCACCCCTCCACTTT
-	once	TRBJ1-6	TRBV6-5	CASRRGGNSPLHF	TGTGCCAGCAGACGGGGTGGGAATTCACCCCTCCACTTT
-	-	TRBJ1-5	TRBV18	CASSPQRSEDPNQPQHF	TGTGCCAGCTCACCGCAGCGGTCCGAGGATCCCAATCAGCCCCAGCATTTT
-	-	TRBJ2-6	TRBV7-9	CASDIRPGINSGANVLTF	TGTGCCAGCGATATAAGGCCGGGGATCAACTCTGGGGCCAACGTCCTGACTTTC
TRBD2	-	TRBJ2-3	TRBV25-1	CASATSGGTDTQYF	TGTGCCAGCGCGACTAGCGGGGGCACAGATACGCAGTATTTT
-	-	TRBJ2-7	TRBV13	CASSLGTGGSSYEQYF	TGTGCCAGCAGCTTAGGGACAGGCGGGAGCTCCTACGAGCAGTACTTC
TRBD1	-	TRBJ2-6	TRBV7-2	CASSFDRGAGANVLTF	TGTGCCAGCAGCTTCGACAGGGGGGCAGGGGCCAACGTCCTGACTTTC
TRBD2	-	TRBJ2-3	TRBV5-1	CASSSGLASDTQYF	TGCGCCAGCAGCTCTGGACTAGCGTCGGATACGCAGTATTTT
-	-	TRBJ1-1	TRBV29-1	CSVADFSVSTEAFF	TGCAGCGTTGCTGACTTCAGTGTAAGCACTGAAGCTTTCTTT
TRBD1	-	TRBJ1-1	TRBV29-1	CSVEVKLTGVKNTEAFF	TGCAGCGTTGAAGTGAAACTCACAGGGGTAAAAAACACTGAAGCTTTCTTT
TRBD1	few	TRBJ2-7	TRBV27	CASSRKQGLEQYF	TGTGCCAGCAGTAGGAAACAGGGGCTCGAGCAGTACTTC
-	-	TRBJ1-3	TRBV18	CASSPPRIGGSGNTIYF	TGTGCCAGCTCACCACCCAGAATCGGGGGCTCTGGAAACACCATATATTTT
-	-	TRBJ1-4	TRBV19	CASSIGAGPNEKLFF	TGTGCCAGTAGTATAGGGGCCGGCCCCAATGAAAAACTGTTTTTT
-	-	TRBJ1-5	TRBV2	CASSGGVQPQHF	TGTGCCAGCAGTGGGGGAGTTCAGCCCCAGCATTTT
-	-	TRBJ1-2	TRBV5-1	CASSPGLLGGYGYTF	TGCGCCAGCAGCCCGGGACTCCTAGGAGGGTATGGCTACACCTTC
-	-	TRBJ2-7	TRBV12-3/TRBV12-4	CASSLDSYEQYF	TGTGCCAGCAGCCTCGACAGCTACGAGCAGTACTTC
-	-	TRBJ2-3	TRBV15	CATSRRVQSTDTQYF	TGTGCCACCAGCAGGAGGGTGCAAAGCACAGATACGCAGTATTTT
-	-	TRBJ1-1	TRBV7-3	CASSPSGQLEAFF	TGTGCCAGCAGCCCCTCCGGACAACTTGAAGCTTTCTTT
-	-	TRBJ2-7	TRBV2	CASLSHGAYEQYF	TGTGCCAGCCTGTCCCATGGAGCCTACGAGCAGTACTTC
TRBD1	-	TRBJ1-2	TRBV4-1	CASSQAPGTGEGYTF	TGCGCCAGCAGCCAAGCCCCCGGGACAGGGGAAGGCTACACCTTC
TRBD2	-	TRBJ2-1	TRBV19	CASRGGPSYNEQFF	TGTGCCAGTCGGGGGGGTCCCTCCTACAATGAGCAGTTCTTC
TRBD1	-	TRBJ2-7	TRBV27	CASSLYEGQSYEQYF	TGTGCCAGCAGTTTATATGAGGGACAGTCCTACGAGCAGTACTTC
TRBD1	once	TRBJ2-5	TRBV3-1/TRBV3-2	CASRLEGGIETQYF	TGTGCCAGCAGGTTAGAAGGGGGCATCGAGACCCAGTACTTC
-	-	TRBJ1-1	TRBV7-3	CASSFGGSTEAFF	TGTGCCAGCAGCTTCGGGGGGAGTACTGAAGCTTTCTTT
TRBD2	few	TRBJ2-1	TRBV2	CASRGGTSYNEQFF	TGTGCCAGCAGGGGGGGGACTAGTTACAATGAGCAGTTCTTC
TRBD1	-	TRBJ2-7	TRBV9	CASSVAGQGIHEQYF	TGTGCCAGCAGCGTTGCGGGACAGGGGATCCACGAGCAGTACTTC
TRBD1	-	TRBJ2-7	TRBV5-1	CASSQGASYEQYF	TGCGCCAGCAGCCAGGGGGCTAGCTACGAGCAGTACTTC
-	-	TRBJ1-1	TRBV6-6	CASSYPGGEAFF	TGTGCCAGCAGTTACCCGGGGGGTGAAGCTTTCTTT
TRBD1	few	TRBJ1-2	TRBV28	CARRTGGADGYTF	TGTGCCAGAAGGACAGGGGGGGCGGATGGCTACACCTTC
-	-	TRBJ2-7	TRBV6-1	CASSEVTSPSYEQYF	TGTGCCAGCAGTGAAGTGACTAGTCCTTCCTACGAGCAGTACTTC
TRBD1	-	TRBJ1-2	TRBV28	CASSSPPQQGVRGYTF	TGTGCCAGCAGTTCCCCCCCCCAACAGGGGGTTAGGGGCTACACCTTC
-	-	TRBJ1-4	TRBV9	CASSRGNEKLFF	TGTGCCAGCAGCAGGGGGAATGAAAAACTGTTTTTT
-	few	TRBJ1-6	TRBV5-6	CASSFGSYNSPLHF	TGTGCCAGCAGCTTCGGGTCCTATAATTCACCCCTCCACTTT
-	-	TRBJ2-6	TRBV11-1	CASSPDGAGANVLTF	TGTGCCAGCAGCCCGGACGGGGCTGGGGCCAACGTCCTGACTTTC
-	-	TRBJ1-1	TRBV4-2	CASSWVVDTENTEAFF	TGTGCCAGCAGCTGGGTGGTAGACACCGAGAACACTGAAGCTTTCTTT
-	-	TRBJ2-7	TRBV7-9	CASSLDSEPYEQYF	TGTGCCAGCAGCTTAGATAGCGAGCCCTACGAGCAGTACTTC